The source of this TCR beta chain is a study of a mutant IDH1 vaccine in newly diagnosed glioma. Study details: Vaccine dosing followed radiotherapy by 4-6 weeks, or accompanied temozolomide cycles. Those enrolled had earlier been treated with radiotherapy, temozolomide, or both, mostly both. Week 35 was assigned to visit V12, and week 47 was assigned to visit V13.

On this clone itself: Its cognate antigen is unknown.

The ends lost 6 bases at V and 8 bases at J; junction bases unmatched: 7. The CDR3 is 14 amino acids. Germline CDR1 SNHLY, CDR2 FYNNEI. Sequencing was performed with immunoSEQ multiplex PCR; in TCRdb, only in-frame clones are kept and a portion is missing. The repertoire holds over 30,000 clones, with approximately 92% as singletons. Sample time point: week 47, end of study. The vaccine gave 300 ug of a 20-mer mutant IDH1 peptide subcutaneously per dose. Astrocytomas found in donors were new, WHO grade 3 or 4, IDH1-mutant and ATRX-lost. The chain employs TRBV2 and TRBJ1-6; 7 bases fit TRBD1. This sequence originates from a woman between 35 and 50 years old with glioma. The starting material was PBMCs, obtained from a glioma patient whose treatment included an IDH1 peptide vaccine. CDR3 loop: CASRDRAVYSPLHF. The DNA of the CDR3 is TGTGCCAGCAGAGACAGGGCCGTGTATTCACCCCTCCACTTT.